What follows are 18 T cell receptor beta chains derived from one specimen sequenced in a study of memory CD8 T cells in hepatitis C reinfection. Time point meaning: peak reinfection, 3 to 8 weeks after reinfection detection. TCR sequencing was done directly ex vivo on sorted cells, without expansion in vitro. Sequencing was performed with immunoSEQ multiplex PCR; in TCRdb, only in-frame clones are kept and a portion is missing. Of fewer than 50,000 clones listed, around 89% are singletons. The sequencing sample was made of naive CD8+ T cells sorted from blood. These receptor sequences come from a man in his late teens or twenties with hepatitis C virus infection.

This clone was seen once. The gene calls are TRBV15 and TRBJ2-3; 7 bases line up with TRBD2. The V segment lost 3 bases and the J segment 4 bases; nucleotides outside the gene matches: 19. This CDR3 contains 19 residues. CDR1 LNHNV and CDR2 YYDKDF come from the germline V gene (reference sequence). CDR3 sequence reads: CATSSSTSATPRWADTQYF. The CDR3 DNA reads TGTGCCACCAGCAGTTCTACTAGCGCGACGCCACGATGGGCAGATACGCAGTATTTT.

This CDR3 is CASSSGVYTDTQYF. CDR3 nucleotide sequence: TGTGCCAGCAGCTCGGGGGTCTACACAGATACGCAGTATTTT. The chain is built from TRBV5-6 and TRBJ2-3, with a possible D match to TRBD2 (6 bases). Trimming took 3 bases from V and 2 from J, leaving 10 bases between them. In germline, CDR1 is SGHDT, CDR2 YYEEEE. There are 14 residues in the CDR3.

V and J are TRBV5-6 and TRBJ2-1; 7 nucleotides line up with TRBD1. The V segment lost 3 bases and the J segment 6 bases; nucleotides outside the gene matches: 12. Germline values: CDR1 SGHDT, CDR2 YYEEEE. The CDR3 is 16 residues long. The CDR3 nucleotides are TGTGCCAGCAGCTCGATTTTCAACGACAGGGTCAATGAGCAGTTCTTC. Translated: CASSSIFNDRVNEQFF.

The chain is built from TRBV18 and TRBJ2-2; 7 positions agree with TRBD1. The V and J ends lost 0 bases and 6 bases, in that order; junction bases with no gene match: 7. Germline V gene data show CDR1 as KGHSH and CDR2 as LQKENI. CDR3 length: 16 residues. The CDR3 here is CASSPPGTVYAGELFF. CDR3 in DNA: TGTGCCAGCTCACCACCAGGGACAGTTTACGCCGGGGAGCTGTTTTTT.

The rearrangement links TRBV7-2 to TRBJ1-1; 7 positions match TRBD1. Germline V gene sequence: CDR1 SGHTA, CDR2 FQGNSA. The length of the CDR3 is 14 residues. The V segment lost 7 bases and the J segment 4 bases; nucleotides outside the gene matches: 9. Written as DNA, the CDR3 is TGTGCCAGCACCTCGACAGGGCGGGGCACTGAAGCTTTCTTT. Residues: CASTSTGRGTEAFF. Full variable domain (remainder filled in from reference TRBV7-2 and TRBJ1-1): GAGVSQSPSNKVTEKGKDVELRCDPISGHTALYWYRQSLGQGLEFLIYFQGNSAPDKSGLPSDRFSAERTGGSVSTLTIQRTQQEDSAVYLCASTSTGRGTEAFFGQGTRLTVV.

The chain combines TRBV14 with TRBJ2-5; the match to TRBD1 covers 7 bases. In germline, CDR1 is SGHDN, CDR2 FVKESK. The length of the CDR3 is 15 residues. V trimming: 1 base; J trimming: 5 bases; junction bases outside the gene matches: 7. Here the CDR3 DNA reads TGTGCCAGCAGCCAAGTTACAGGGGTCGGGGAGACCCAGTACTTC. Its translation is CASSQVTGVGETQYF.

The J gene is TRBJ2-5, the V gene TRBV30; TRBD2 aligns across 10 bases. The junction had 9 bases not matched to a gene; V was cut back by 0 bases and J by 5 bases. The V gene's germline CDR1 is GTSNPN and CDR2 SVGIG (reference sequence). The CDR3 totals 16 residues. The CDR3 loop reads CAWSVGIAGGRETQYF. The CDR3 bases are TGTGCCTGGAGTGTAGGGATAGCGGGGGGCCGGGAGACCCAGTACTTC.

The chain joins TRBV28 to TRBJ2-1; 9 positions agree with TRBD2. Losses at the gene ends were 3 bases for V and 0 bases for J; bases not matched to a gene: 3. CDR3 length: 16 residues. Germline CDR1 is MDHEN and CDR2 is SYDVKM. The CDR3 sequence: CASSFLSGSSYNEQFF. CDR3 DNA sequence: TGTGCCAGCAGTTTCCTTAGCGGGAGCTCCTACAATGAGCAGTTCTTC. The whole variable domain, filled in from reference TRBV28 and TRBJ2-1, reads DVKVTQSSRYLVKRTGEKVFLECVQDMDHENMFWYRQDPGLGLRLIYFSYDVKMKEKGDIPEGYSVSREKKERFSLILESASTNQTSMYLCASSFLSGSSYNEQFFGPGTRLTVL.

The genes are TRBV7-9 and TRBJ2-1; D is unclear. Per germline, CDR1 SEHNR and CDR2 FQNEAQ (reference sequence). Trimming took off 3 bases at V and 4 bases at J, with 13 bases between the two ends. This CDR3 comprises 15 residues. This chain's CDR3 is CASSFEADIYNEQFF. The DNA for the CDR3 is TGTGCCAGCAGCTTTGAAGCTGACATTTACAATGAGCAGTTCTTC.

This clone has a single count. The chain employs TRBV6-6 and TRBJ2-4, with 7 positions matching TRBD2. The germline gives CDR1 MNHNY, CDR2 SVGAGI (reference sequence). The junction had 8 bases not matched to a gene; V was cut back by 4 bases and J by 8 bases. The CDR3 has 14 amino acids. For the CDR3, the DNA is TGTGCCAGCAGTTTGGGAGTGGGGAGGGACATTCAGTACTTC. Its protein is CASSLGVGRDIQYF.

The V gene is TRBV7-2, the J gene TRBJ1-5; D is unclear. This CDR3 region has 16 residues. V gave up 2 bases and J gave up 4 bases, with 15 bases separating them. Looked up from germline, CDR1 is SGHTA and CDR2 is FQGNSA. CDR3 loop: CASSLPTDPRNQPQHF. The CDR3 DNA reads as TGTGCCAGCAGCTTACCCACAGACCCAAGAAATCAGCCCCAGCATTTT.

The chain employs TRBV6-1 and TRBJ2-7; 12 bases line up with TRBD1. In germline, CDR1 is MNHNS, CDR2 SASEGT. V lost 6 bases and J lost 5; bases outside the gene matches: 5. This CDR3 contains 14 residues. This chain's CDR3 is CASSRGTGGDEQYV. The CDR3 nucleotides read TGTGCCAGCAGCCGCGGGACAGGGGGCGACGAGCAGTACGTC.

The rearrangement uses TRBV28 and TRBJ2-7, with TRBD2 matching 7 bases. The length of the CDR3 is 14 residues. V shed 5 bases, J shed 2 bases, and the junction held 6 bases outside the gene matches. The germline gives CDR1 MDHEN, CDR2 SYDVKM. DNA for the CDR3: TGTGCCAGCAGTCAAGGGGACTACCCCTACGAGCAGTACTTC. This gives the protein CASSQGDYPYEQYF.

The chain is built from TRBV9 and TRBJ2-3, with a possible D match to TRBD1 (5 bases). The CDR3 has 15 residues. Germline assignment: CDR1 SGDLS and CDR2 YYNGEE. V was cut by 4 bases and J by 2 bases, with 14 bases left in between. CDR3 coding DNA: TGTGCCAGCAGCTACTCAGGGTTTGTCACAGATACGCAGTATTTT. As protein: CASSYSGFVTDTQYF.

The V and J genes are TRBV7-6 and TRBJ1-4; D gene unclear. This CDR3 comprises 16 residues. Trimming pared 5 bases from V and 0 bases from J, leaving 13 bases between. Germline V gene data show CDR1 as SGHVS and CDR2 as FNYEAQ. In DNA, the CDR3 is TGTGCCAGCAGCAGGCGCGGGGTTGCAACTAATGAAAAACTGTTTTTT. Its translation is CASSRRGVATNEKLFF.

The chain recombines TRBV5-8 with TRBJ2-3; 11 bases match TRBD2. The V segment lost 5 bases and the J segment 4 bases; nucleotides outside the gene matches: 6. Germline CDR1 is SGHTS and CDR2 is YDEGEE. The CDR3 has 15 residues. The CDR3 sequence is CASRPPGLAADTQYF. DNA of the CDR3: TGTGCCAGCAGGCCCCCGGGACTAGCGGCAGATACGCAGTATTTT.

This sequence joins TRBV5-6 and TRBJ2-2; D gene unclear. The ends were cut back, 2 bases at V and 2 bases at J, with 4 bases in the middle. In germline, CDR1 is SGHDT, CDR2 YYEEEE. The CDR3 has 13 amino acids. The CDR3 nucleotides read TGTGCCAGCAGCTTATTAAACACCGGGGAGCTGTTTTTT. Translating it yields CASSLLNTGELFF.

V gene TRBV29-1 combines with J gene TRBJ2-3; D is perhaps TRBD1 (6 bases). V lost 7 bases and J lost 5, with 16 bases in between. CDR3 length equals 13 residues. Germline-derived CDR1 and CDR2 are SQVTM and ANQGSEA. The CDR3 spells CSASRTAEDTQYF. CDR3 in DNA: TGCAGCGCCTCCCGGACAGCTGAAGATACGCAGTATTTT.